Listed here are 29 T cell receptor beta chains from one sample, sequenced in a study of T-cell reconstitution after alpha-beta-depleted transplantation in children listed by TCRdb under 2016. Libraries were prepared through PCR. Reads for this sample came from an Illumina HiSeq 2500. To normalize quantification of the TCRbeta repertoire, the TCR libraries were built with molecular barcoding that relied on unique molecular identifiers. The public reads were quality trimmed at Q25 with fastp and then assembled into clones with MiXCR by TCRdb, keeping productive beta chains. Duplicate CDR3 protein sequences are folded into a single record with the most common DNA and genes. For this sample the table gives a few hundred thousand distinct CDR3 sequences, of which 10% to 15% were detected only once. Jointly, the top ten make up around 2.2% of the sample. In light of the paper, this sample's treatment or condition label describes: allogeneic hematopoietic cell transplantation with graft depleted of TCRalphabeta T cells and CD19 B cells.

The specimen comprised PBMCs, mostly from graft donor cells, sampled 360 days after TCRalphabeta/CD19-depleted stem cell transplant. Receptor source: a male patient aged 10 to 17 who had a stem cell transplant for acute myeloid leukemia, so the T cells may come from the graft donor.

This clonotype occurred a few times. This chain connects TRBV20-1 to TRBJ1-2; TRBD1 matches at 10 bases. Germline loops: CDR1 DFQATT, CDR2 SNEGSKA (reference sequence). V shed 0 bases and J 3 bases; nucleotides not matched to a gene: 4. This CDR3 region has 15 residues. In DNA, the CDR3 is TGCAGTGCTAGAGATCGGGGACAGGGGTACTATGGCTACACCTTC. It encodes CSARDRGQGYYGYTF.

This chain uses TRBV12-3 or TRBV12-4 with TRBJ2-5; tentative D call: TRBD2 (6 bases). This CDR3 region has 14 residues. V gave up 5 bases and J gave up 1 base, with 11 bases separating them. The CDR3 protein is CASSISGRQETQYF. Written as DNA, the CDR3 is TGTGCCAGCAGTATCAGCGGGCGCCAAGAGACCCAGTACTTC.

The chain is built from TRBV28 and TRBJ2-1; tentatively, D is TRBD1 or TRBD2 (5 bases each). With 6 bases removed from V and 8 bases from J, the gap between germline ends came to 20 bases. Per germline, CDR1 MDHEN and CDR2 SYDVKM. The CDR3 is made up of 15 amino acids. DNA of the CDR3: TGTGCCAGCAGGCCCCGGGACCGCTACCTCTATGAGCAGTTCTTC. Protein: CASRPRDRYLYEQFF.

The rearrangement links TRBV5-1 to TRBJ2-7, with a tentative D call TRBD2 (6 bases). Looked up from germline, CDR1 is SGHRS and CDR2 is YFSETQ. The CDR3 has 15 amino acids. The V and J ends lost 3 bases and 7 bases respectively, with 20 bases between them. The CDR3: CASSYTGSPEREQYF. CDR3 bases: TGCGCCAGCAGCTACACCGGGAGTCCGGAACGGGAGCAGTACTTC.

The chain uses TRBV20-1 and TRBJ2-3; the D gene is possibly TRBD2 (6 bases). The V end was cut by 7 bases, the J end by 2 bases, with 22 bases between. The CDR3 contains 16 residues. Germline lookup yields CDR1 DFQATT and CDR2 SNEGSKA (reference sequence). The CDR3 nucleotides read TGCAGTGTTCACCCGAGGGACTCCCCTTTCACAGATACGCAGTATTTT. Amino acids: CSVHPRDSPFTDTQYF.

V is TRBV12-3 or TRBV12-4 and J is TRBJ2-1; 11 nucleotides line up with TRBD2. The V gene end was trimmed by 6 bases and the J gene end by 4 bases; junction bases not matched to a gene: 14. The CDR3 is 18 amino acids. The DNA of the CDR3 is TGTGCCAGCAGCCTCGGCGTGGTTAGCGGGAGGGGATACAATGAGCAGTTCTTC. Translation: CASSLGVVSGRGYNEQFF.

The chain recombines TRBV6-5 with TRBJ2-5, with D possibly being TRBD2 (5 bases). Germline V lookup: CDR1 MNHEY, CDR2 SVGAGI. Trimming removed 2 bases at V and 3 bases at J, with 13 bases between. The CDR3 consists of 15 residues. CDR3: CASSYVPGGKETQYF. The CDR3 coding sequence is TGTGCCAGCAGTTACGTACCAGGAGGTAAAGAGACCCAGTACTTC.

This clonotype showed up just a few times. DNA of the CDR3: TGCAGTGCTAGGGGTTCCGGGACACTCCACGGCGGCTACACCTTC. Translation gives CSARGSGTLHGGYTF. This chain uses TRBV20-1 with TRBJ1-2; TRBD1 might be the D (6 bases). The V end lost 3 bases, the J end lost 8 bases, and 22 bases lay between the germline ends. This CDR3 comprises 15 residues. CDR1 is DFQATT and CDR2 is SNEGSKA in the germline V gene (reference sequence).

The CDR3 is CASNFDRAGLNEQFF. CDR3 bases: TGTGCCAGCAACTTTGACAGAGCCGGTCTCAATGAGCAGTTCTTC. The chain joins TRBV5-2 to TRBJ2-1; TRBD1 is the table's D call, not checked against the DNA. TRBV5-2 counts as a pseudogene. The CDR3 covers 15 residues.

The chain recombines TRBV29-1 with TRBJ2-7; 8 positions match TRBD1. The V gene end was trimmed by 3 bases and the J gene end by 3 bases; junction bases not matched to a gene: 4. The CDR3 runs 13 residues. In germline, CDR1 is SQVTM, CDR2 ANQGSEA. CDR3 amino acids: CSVEADRGYEQYF. CDR3 DNA sequence: TGCAGCGTTGAGGCCGACAGGGGCTACGAGCAGTACTTC.

This clonotype has a handful of counts. CDR3 sequence: CSARRPGLAGRNNEQFF. Here the CDR3 DNA reads TGCAGTGCTAGGAGACCAGGACTAGCGGGACGCAACAATGAGCAGTTCTTC. This sequence joins TRBV20-1 and TRBJ2-1, with 12 bases identical to TRBD2. After removal of 3 bases from V and 5 bases from J, the junction contained 11 bases not matched to a gene. CDR3 size: 17 residues. Germline V gene data show CDR1 as DFQATT and CDR2 as SNEGSKA (reference sequence).

This rearrangement joins TRBV5-6 to TRBJ1-5, with no clear D. V gave up 3 bases and J gave up 7 bases, with 14 bases separating them. Germline CDR1 and CDR2: SGHDT and YYEEEE. The CDR3 has 14 residues. This CDR3 reads CASSYGPSGQPQHF. CDR3 bases: TGTGCCAGCAGCTATGGACCGAGCGGGCAGCCCCAGCATTTT. Full variable domain (remainder filled in from reference TRBV5-6 and TRBJ1-5): DAGVTQSPTHLIKTRGQQVTLRCSPKSGHDTVSWYQQALGQGPQFIFQYYEEEERQRGNFPDRFSGHQFPNYSSELNVNALLLGDSALYLCASSYGPSGQPQHFGDGTRLSIL.

This chain joins TRBV5-1 and TRBJ1-1; 7 bases fit TRBD1. CDR3 length: 16 residues. Germline lookup yields CDR1 SGHRS and CDR2 YFSETQ. V shed 0 bases and J 1 base; nucleotides not matched to a gene: 6. CDR3 DNA: TGCGCCAGCAGCTTGGACAGGGGTAGAGCGAACACTGAAGCTTTCTTT. It is translated as CASSLDRGRANTEAFF.

In regard to this clonotype: As the CDR3 is not closed by the conserved phenylalanine or tryptophan, this likely results from a read error. The chain links TRBV29-1 to TRBJ2-5, with D possibly being TRBD1 (5 bases). Germline lookup yields CDR1 SQVTM and CDR2 ANQGSEA. The CDR3 has 11 residues. CDR3 residues: CSYLGAETQYV. CDR3 in DNA: TGCAGTTATTTAGGGGCAGAGACCCAGTACGTC.

This clonotype was seen more than once but under ten times. The J gene is TRBJ2-1, the V gene TRBV19; the D gene could be TRBD1 or TRBD2 (5 bases each). The V and J ends lost 7 bases and 4 bases respectively, with 14 bases between them. There are 14 residues in the CDR3. The V gene's germline CDR1 is LNHDA and CDR2 SQIVND (reference sequence). The CDR3 coding sequence is TGTGCCAGTAACGATTTGGGGGAATACAATGAGCAGTTCTTC. This encodes CASNDLGEYNEQFF.

This clonotype was seen only a few times. V is TRBV18 and J is TRBJ1-4, with TRBD1 matching 7 bases. The CDR3 loop spans 14 amino acids. V was pared by 5 bases and J by 8 bases, with 8 bases of the junction left unmatched. Germline CDR1 is KGHSH and CDR2 is LQKENI. The CDR3: CASSLTGTGEKLFF. In DNA form, the CDR3 reads TGTGCCAGCTCATTGACAGGGACGGGGGAAAAACTGTTTTTT. The entire variable domain, with the rest obtained from reference TRBV18 and TRBJ1-4, is as follows: NAGVMQNPRHLVRRRGQEARLRCSPMKGHSHVYWYRQLPEEGLKFMVYLQKENIIDESGMPKERFSAEFPKEGPSILRIQQVVRGDSAAYFCASSLTGTGEKLFFGSGTQLSVL.

This clonotype was counted many times. The chain combines TRBV7-8 with TRBJ2-3; tentatively, D is TRBD1 or TRBD2 (5 bases each). Germline V gene data show CDR1 as SGHVS and CDR2 as FQNEAQ. The CDR3 spans 13 residues. V lost 3 bases and J 8 bases, leaving 12 bases between the germline ends. The chain's CDR3 is CASSLRGDGTQYF. Written as DNA, the CDR3 is TGTGCCAGCAGCTTGCGTGGGGACGGTACGCAGTATTTT.

This clonotype showed up just a few times. This chain links TRBV2 with TRBJ2-2; 8 nucleotides match TRBD1. The CDR3 length is 15 residues. CDR1 and CDR2 from the germline V gene are SNHLY and FYNNEI. The J segment lost 3 bases and the V segment lost 5 bases, leaving 5 bases of the junction unmatched. The CDR3 bases are TGTGCCAGCAGTACTGGACAGGGAGACACCGGGGAGCTGTTTTTT. Translation gives CASSTGQGDTGELFF.

The chain carries TRBV7-9 and TRBJ2-2; tentative D call: TRBD1 (8 bases). The CDR3 is made up of 14 amino acids. The germline V gene has CDR1 SEHNR and CDR2 FQNEAQ (reference sequence). V lost 7 bases and J 4 bases, leaving 13 bases between the germline ends. DNA for the CDR3: TGTGCCAGCACAACAGGGGGGGGCACCGGGGAGCTGTTTTTT. Translation: CASTTGGGTGELFF.

This clonotype was picked up a small number of times. The rearrangement links TRBV15 to TRBJ2-7; a weak D match, TRBD1 (6 bases). V was trimmed by 0 bases and J by 4 bases, leaving 13 bases between them. This CDR3 has 15 residues. The germline V gene has CDR1 LNHNV and CDR2 YYDKDF (reference sequence). The CDR3 bases are TGTGCCACCAGCAGAGAGTTAGCCAGGGGATACGAGCAGTACTTC. It yields the protein CATSRELARGYEQYF.

The rearrangement uses TRBV7-9 and TRBJ2-5; 9 nucleotides agree with TRBD1. Germline V gene data show CDR1 as SEHNR and CDR2 as FQNEAQ (reference sequence). The CDR3 is made up of 12 amino acids. V trimming: 7 bases; J trimming: 5 bases; junction bases outside the gene matches: 2. CDR3 loop: CASKGQGETQYF. CDR3 coding DNA: TGTGCCAGCAAAGGACAGGGGGAGACCCAGTACTTC.

V is TRBV23-1 and J is TRBJ2-7, with a tentative D call TRBD1 (5 bases). TRBV23-1 is recorded as an ORF, its role being uncertain. Trimming pared 3 bases from V and 0 bases from J, leaving 15 bases between. CDR3 length: 16 amino acids. Here the CDR3 DNA reads TGCGCCAGCAGTCAGCAAGAGACAGTTTGCTCCTACGAGCAGTACTTC. Its translation: CASSQQETVCSYEQYF.

Many counts were recorded for this clonotype. CDR3 nucleotide sequence: TGCAGTGCCCCGGGACAGGTAAACTACGAGCAGTACTTC. It translates to CSAPGQVNYEQYF. V usage is TRBV20-1 and J usage is TRBJ2-7, with TRBD1 identical over 8 bases. The V and J ends lost 6 bases and 3 bases, in that order; junction bases with no gene match: 7. Germline lookup yields CDR1 DFQATT and CDR2 SNEGSKA (reference sequence). The CDR3 contains 13 residues.

This clonotype was observed a few times. The gene calls are TRBV7-8 and TRBJ2-3; D call uncertain. This CDR3 is built from 18 residues. The germline CDR1 and CDR2 sequences are SGHVS and FQNEAQ. The V end was cut by 0 bases, the J end by 1 base, with 17 bases between. CDR3 bases: TGTGCCAGCAGCTTAGCATGGGCCTCCAGAGGTGGCACAGATACGCAGTATTTT. It translates to CASSLAWASRGGTDTQYF.

This clonotype showed up many times. The chain is built from TRBV4-3 and TRBJ2-2, with 7 bases aligning to TRBD1. CDR1 and CDR2 (germline): LGHNA, YSLEER. With 4 bases clipped from V and 2 bases from J, the junction kept 10 bases outside the gene matches. The CDR3 has 17 amino acids. DNA for the CDR3: TGCGCCAGCAGCCGAAGATCAGGGGGACCCAACACCGGGGAGCTGTTTTTT. Amino acids: CASSRRSGGPNTGELFF.

This clonotype showed up just a few times. The CDR3 loop reads CASRGSYSNQPQHF. DNA of the CDR3: TGTGCCAGTCGAGGGAGTTATAGCAATCAGCCCCAGCATTTT. V gene TRBV18 combines with J gene TRBJ1-5, with D hard to call. The V end was cut by 9 bases, the J end by 0 bases, with 12 bases between. The CDR3 loop spans 14 amino acids. Germline assignment: CDR1 KGHSH and CDR2 LQKENI.

This clonotype appeared a few times. The genes are TRBV7-2 and TRBJ2-7, with D maybe TRBD1 (5 bases). Germline loops: CDR1 SGHTA, CDR2 FQGNSA. The CDR3 loop spans 16 amino acids. With 2 bases removed from V and 2 bases from J, the gap between germline ends came to 16 bases. The CDR3 loop is CASSLLQAHNPYEQYF. CDR3 nucleotide sequence: TGTGCCAGCAGCTTATTACAGGCACATAACCCCTACGAGCAGTACTTC.

This clonotype was seen only a few times. The V call is TRBV11-2, the J call TRBJ2-1; TRBD2 might be the D (5 bases). Germline CDR1 SGHAT, CDR2 FQNNGV. CDR3 length: 14 residues. V shed 5 bases and J shed 7 bases, with 15 bases lying between them. The CDR3 reads CASSPEEERNEQFF. The CDR3 DNA follows: TGTGCCAGCAGCCCCGAGGAGGAGCGGAATGAGCAGTTCTTC.

This chain uses TRBV29-1 with TRBJ2-1; 8 bases agree with TRBD1. The CDR3 loop spans 11 amino acids. Germline V lookup: CDR1 SQVTM, CDR2 ANQGSEA. The CDR3 DNA reads TGCGGACAGGGTTGGCGCAATGAGCAGTTCTTC. Its protein is CGQGWRNEQFF.